This TCR beta chain was sequenced during a study of blood T cell repertoires in COVID-19 (dated by TCRdb to between 2020 and 2021). Turning to the overall study: Samples covering the acute and convalescent phases of COVID-19 were provided by collaborators in the United States, Italy and Spain. The material from the prospective study consisted of cDNA or gDNA derived from T cells, B-cell-depleted T cells, or PBMCs. Subjects who had been exposed to COVID-19, were actively infected with it, or had recovered from it provided the deeply sampled blood TCRbeta repertoires that made up the dataset. The repertoires were released in a freely available public database intended as a resource for research on the immune response to SARS-CoV-2. Samples were obtained from the ongoing ImmuneRACE study (first 160 participants) and from 1,254 subjects provided by 6 global collaborators. A de-identified subject ID, COVID-19 status, age in years and sex were almost always included in the sample metadata. Where available, HLA class I and class II types were obtained from metadata supplied by the sample provider rather than from assay-based typing. Study-wide findings and limitations: The amount of clinical and demographic metadata varied by source and participant and was provided uncurated.

From cysteine to phenylalanine, the CDR3 is 14 amino acids long. CDR3 DNA is the only sequence kept; it has 42 bases, read in frame from the first base. V loses 4 bases at its end and J loses 8 bases; junction bases beyond the gene matches: 4. The germline V gene (reference sequence) provides CDR1 LGHDT and CDR2 YNNKEL. Notes on this clone: Its specific antigen is unknown. Within one base of it there is no much larger clone, and no base qualities were kept.

The immunoSEQ Assay, a bias-controlled multiplex PCR, was used to amplify TCRbeta CDR3 regions from genomic DNA. The original methods were these. Within the assay, amplification of reference gene primers was used to estimate how many nucleated cells each sample contained. To quantify the absolute abundance of each unique TCRbeta CDR3 rearrangement, sequence reads were collapsed and filtered. For each sample, productive Simpson clonality was calculated by taking the square root of Simpson's diversity index across productive rearrangements. In its TCRdb copy, this immuneACCESS table keeps in-frame sequences only and misses some clones. Where compared with another copy, unresolved V genes explain less than half of these, and the others have no known cause. The V and J calls and clone size are taken from that table; D and trimming were inferred from the DNA. Recorded for this sample are about 43,000 clones; around 87% of them occurred a single time. Of the sample, approximately 8.9% falls within the top ten clones.

The collaborating institutions used their own protocols to collect whole blood in K2EDTA tubes. For TCRbeta analysis, collaborator samples were shipped as frozen whole blood, as isolated PBMCs, or as DNA extracted from either sample type. The sequence is built from TRBV3-1 (or the pseudogene TRBV3-2) and TRBJ1-6, with 8 bases matching TRBD1. The sequenced material came from peripheral blood. This sequence originates from a woman over 75 with active COVID-19. The CDR3 region has the sequence CASSRGTGDSPLHF. The sequence in DNA is TGTGCCAGCAGCCGCGGGACAGGAGATTCACCCCTCCACTTT.